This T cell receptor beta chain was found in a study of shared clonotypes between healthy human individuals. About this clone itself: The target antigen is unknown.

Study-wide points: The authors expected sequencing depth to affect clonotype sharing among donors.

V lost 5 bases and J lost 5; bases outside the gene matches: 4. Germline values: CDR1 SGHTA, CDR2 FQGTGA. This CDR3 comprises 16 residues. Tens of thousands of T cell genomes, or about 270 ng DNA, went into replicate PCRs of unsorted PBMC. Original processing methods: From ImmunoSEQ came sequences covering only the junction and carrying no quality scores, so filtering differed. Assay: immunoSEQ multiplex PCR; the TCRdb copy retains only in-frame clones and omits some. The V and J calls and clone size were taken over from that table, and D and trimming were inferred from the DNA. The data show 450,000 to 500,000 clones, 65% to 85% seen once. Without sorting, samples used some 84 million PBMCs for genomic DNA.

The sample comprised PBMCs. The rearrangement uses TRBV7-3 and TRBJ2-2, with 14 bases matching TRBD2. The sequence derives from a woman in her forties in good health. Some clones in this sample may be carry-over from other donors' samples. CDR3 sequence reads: CASSPGLAGGTGELFF. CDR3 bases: TGTGCCAGCAGCCCAGGACTAGCGGGAGGTACCGGGGAGCTGTTTTTT.